The 18 T cell receptor beta chains below all came from one sample that was sequenced in a study of cytomegalovirus exposure and HLA in healthy donors. 13 Jbeta primers and 60 Vbeta primers were used for the PCR. The table came from immunoSEQ multiplex PCR; TCRdb's copy has only in-frame clones and leaves some out. The table shows approximately 150,000 clones, with 65% to 70% occurring only once. The source material was PBMCs. Receptor source: a woman between 18 and 29 years old in good health and CMV-seropositive.

V usage is TRBV30 and J usage is TRBJ2-1, with 8 bases identical to TRBD2. Germline CDR1 and CDR2: GTSNPN and SVGIG (reference sequence). V gave up 5 bases and J gave up 3 bases; unmatched junction bases: 9. The CDR3 spans 15 residues. Here the CDR3 reads CAWGILLADYNEQFF. The CDR3 coding sequence is TGTGCCTGGGGTATTCTACTAGCGGACTACAATGAGCAGTTCTTC.

The chain is built from TRBV6-6 and TRBJ2-3; 7 bases fit TRBD2. The CDR3 contains 16 residues. Germline V gives CDR1 MNHNY, CDR2 SVGAGI (reference sequence). V dropped 0 bases and J dropped 2; count of bases not matched to a gene: 5. As DNA, the CDR3 is TGTGCCAGCAGTTACTCACGAGGGAGGGCCACAGATACGCAGTATTTT. This gives the protein CASSYSRGRATDTQYF.

This clone came up a few times. The chain recombines TRBV5-4 with TRBJ2-7; weak D call: TRBD1 (5 bases). Trimming cost V 4 bases and J 3 bases, with 14 bases left between them. CDR1 SGHNT and CDR2 YYREEE come from the germline V gene (reference sequence). The CDR3 length is 14 residues. The CDR3 DNA follows: TGTGCCAGCAGCAAGGTCGACAGAGTCTACGAGCAGTACTTC. It yields the protein CASSKVDRVYEQYF.

The V gene is TRBV9, the J gene TRBJ2-7, with 7 bases aligning to TRBD2. The germline V gene encodes CDR1 SGDLS and CDR2 YYNGEE. The CDR3 is 13 amino acids. V dropped 4 bases and J dropped 4; count of bases not matched to a gene: 5. CDR3 nucleotides: TGTGCCAGCAGCCCGGGCGGGAGTTACGAGCAGTACTTC. This sequence encodes CASSPGGSYEQYF.

This chain joins TRBV5-1 and TRBJ2-1; D is perhaps TRBD2 (6 bases). Trimming cost V 3 bases and J 15 bases, with 16 bases left between them. CDR1 and CDR2 (germline): SGHRS, YFSETQ. The CDR3 extends over 12 amino acids. In DNA, the CDR3 is TGCGCCAGCAGCTCGGACTACTGGACCCCGTTCTTC. Translation gives CASSSDYWTPFF.

This clone showed up just once. The chain employs TRBV2 and TRBJ2-1; 10 nucleotides align to TRBD2. Germline V CDR1 and CDR2: SNHLY, FYNNEI. Trimming removed 5 bases from V and 4 bases from J; junction bases left unmatched: 2. The CDR3 extends over 14 amino acids. This CDR3 is CASSLAGEYNEQFF. CDR3 sequence (DNA): TGTGCCAGCAGTCTAGCGGGAGAGTACAATGAGCAGTTCTTC.

The chain is built from TRBV27 and TRBJ1-5; D not resolved. The V and J ends lost 4 bases and 10 bases respectively, with 14 bases between them. The CDR3 is made up of 13 amino acids. Per germline, CDR1 MNHEY and CDR2 SMNVEV (reference sequence). The CDR3 reads CASSYDSVQPQHF. The CDR3 bases are TGTGCCAGCAGTTACGACTCCGTTCAACCCCAGCATTTT.

The chain has TRBV2 and TRBJ2-1; perhaps TRBD1 as D (6 bases). Looked up from germline, CDR1 is SNHLY and CDR2 is FYNNEI. The V end was cut by 4 bases, the J end by 3 bases, with 10 bases between. There are 14 residues in the CDR3. The CDR3 DNA sequence: TGTGCCAGCAGTGCAGGGGACGTCTACAATGAGCAGTTCTTC. As protein: CASSAGDVYNEQFF.

V is TRBV6-6 and J is TRBJ1-2; the match to TRBD1 covers 8 bases. From germline, CDR1 is MNHNY and CDR2 SVGAGI (reference sequence). This CDR3 has 13 residues. Germline trimming cut 6 bases from V and 8 bases from J; bases unmatched to any gene: 8. The CDR3 spells CASRGQGNGGYTF. The CDR3 bases are TGTGCCAGCAGAGGACAGGGAAATGGAGGCTACACCTTC.

This chain uses TRBV28 with TRBJ1-2; D call uncertain. From germline, CDR1 is MDHEN and CDR2 SYDVKM. This CDR3 is built from 12 residues. Trimming pared 5 bases from V and 3 bases from J, leaving 7 bases between. As DNA, the CDR3 is TGTGCCAGCAGTCCTATAGACTATGGCTACACCTTC. As protein: CASSPIDYGYTF.

The chain couples TRBV28 to TRBJ2-7; no clear D gene. Looked up from germline, CDR1 is MDHEN and CDR2 is SYDVKM. This CDR3 region has 16 residues. The V end was cut by 7 bases, the J end by 1 base, with 20 bases between. This CDR3 is CASNPPPSTGSYEQYF. The DNA for the CDR3 is TGTGCCAGCAACCCTCCCCCCTCCACCGGGTCCTACGAGCAGTACTTC.

The V gene is TRBV19, the J gene TRBJ1-2; TRBD1 aligns across 7 bases. The germline V gene encodes CDR1 LNHDA and CDR2 SQIVND (reference sequence). The CDR3 length is 15 residues. V shed 5 bases and J 2 bases; nucleotides not matched to a gene: 8. CDR3: CASSERQGGNYGYTF. The DNA for the CDR3 is TGTGCCAGTAGTGAAAGACAGGGAGGCAACTATGGCTACACCTTC. The whole variable domain, remainder taken from reference TRBV19 and TRBJ1-2, is DGGITQSPKYLFRKEGQNVTLSCEQNLNHDAMYWYRQDPGQGLRLIYYSQIVNDFQKGDIAEGYSVSREKKESFPLTVTSAQKNPTAFYLCASSERQGGNYGYTFGSGTRLTVV.

This chain joins TRBV18 and TRBJ2-1; D not certain. CDR3 length: 15 amino acids. CDR1 is KGHSH, CDR2 LQKENI, per germline. Trimming removed 2 bases at V and 3 bases at J, with 11 bases between. DNA of the CDR3: TGTGCCAGCTCACCAACAGCCCTTTACTACAATGAGCAGTTCTTC. Its translation: CASSPTALYYNEQFF.

V and J are TRBV30 and TRBJ1-3; D not resolved. Germline values: CDR1 GTSNPN, CDR2 SVGIG (reference sequence). CDR3 length equals 16 residues. Trimming removed 0 bases at V and 0 bases at J, with 12 bases between. The CDR3 here is CAWSVLLGYSGNTIYF. CDR3 in DNA: TGTGCCTGGAGTGTACTACTAGGGTACTCTGGAAACACCATATATTTT. Full variable domain (rest looked up from reference TRBV30 and TRBJ1-3): SQTIHQWPATLVQPVGSPLSLECTVEGTSNPNLYWYRQAAGRGLQLLFYSVGIGQISSEVPQNLSASRPQDRQFILSSKKLLLSDSGFYLCAWSVLLGYSGNTIYFGEGSWLTVV.

This chain uses TRBV7-9 with TRBJ2-1; a weak D match, TRBD2 (6 bases). Germline-derived CDR1 and CDR2 are SEHNR and FQNEAQ (reference sequence). Trimming pared 8 bases from V and 1 base from J, leaving 15 bases between. CDR3 size: 15 residues. The CDR3 sequence is CASPGGLRSYNEQFF. CDR3 DNA: TGTGCCAGCCCCGGGGGTCTACGATCCTACAATGAGCAGTTCTTC. Full variable domain (rest looked up from reference TRBV7-9 and TRBJ2-1): DTGVSQNPRHKITKRGQNVTFRCDPISEHNRLYWYRQTLGQGPEFLTYFQNEAQLEKSRLLSDRFSAERPKGSFSTLEIQRTEQGDSAMYLCASPGGLRSYNEQFFGPGTRLTVL.

The chain is built from TRBV7-9 and TRBJ1-5; the D gene is possibly TRBD1 (5 bases). V gave up 3 bases and J gave up 2 bases, with 20 bases separating them. Germline V gene data show CDR1 as SEHNR and CDR2 as FQNEAQ (reference sequence). The length of the CDR3 is 18 residues. The CDR3 spells CASSFSVGGLGGNQPQHF. CDR3 DNA sequence: TGTGCCAGCAGCTTTTCCGTGGGGGGACTCGGGGGCAATCAGCCCCAGCATTTT.

V and J are TRBV6-1 and TRBJ2-7; weak D call: TRBD2 (6 bases). Trimming shortened V by 4 bases and J by 3 bases, and 7 bases separated the two germline ends. Germline CDR1 and CDR2: MNHNS and SASEGT. The CDR3 spans 12 residues. The CDR3 loop reads CASSGGVYEQYF. The CDR3 DNA reads TGTGCCAGCAGTGGGGGGGTCTACGAGCAGTACTTC.

This chain joins TRBV30 and TRBJ1-5, with D hard to call. The CDR3 is 14 residues long. Trimming left V 2 bases short and J 3 bases short, with 11 bases between. Germline loops: CDR1 GTSNPN, CDR2 SVGIG (reference sequence). The CDR3 DNA reads TGTGCCTGGAGTATGACGGGGAACAATCAGCCCCAGCATTTT. It yields the protein CAWSMTGNNQPQHF.